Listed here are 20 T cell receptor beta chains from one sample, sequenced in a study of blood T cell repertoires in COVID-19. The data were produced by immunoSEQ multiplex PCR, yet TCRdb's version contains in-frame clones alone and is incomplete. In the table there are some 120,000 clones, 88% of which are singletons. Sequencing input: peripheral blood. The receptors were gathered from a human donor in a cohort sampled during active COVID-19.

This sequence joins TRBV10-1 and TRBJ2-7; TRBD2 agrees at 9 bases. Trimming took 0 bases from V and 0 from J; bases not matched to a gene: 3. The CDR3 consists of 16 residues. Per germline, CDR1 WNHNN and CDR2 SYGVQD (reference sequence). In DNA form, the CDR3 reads TGCGCCAGCAGTGAGTCTAGCGGGGGCTTCTCCTACGAGCAGTACTTC. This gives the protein CASSESSGGFSYEQYF.

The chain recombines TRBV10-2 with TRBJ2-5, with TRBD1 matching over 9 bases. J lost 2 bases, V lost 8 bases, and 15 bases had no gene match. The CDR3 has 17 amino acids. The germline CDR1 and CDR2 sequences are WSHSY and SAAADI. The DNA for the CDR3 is TGCGCCAGCCGTCTGAAGACCGGACAGGGGAAACAAGAGACCCAGTACTTC. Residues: CASRLKTGQGKQETQYF.

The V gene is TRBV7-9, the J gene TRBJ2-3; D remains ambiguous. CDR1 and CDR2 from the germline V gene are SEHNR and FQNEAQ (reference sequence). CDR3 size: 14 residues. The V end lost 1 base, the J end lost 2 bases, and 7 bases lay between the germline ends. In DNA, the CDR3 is TGTGCCAGCAGCTTAGTGTCTCCCACAGATACGCAGTATTTT. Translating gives CASSLVSPTDTQYF.

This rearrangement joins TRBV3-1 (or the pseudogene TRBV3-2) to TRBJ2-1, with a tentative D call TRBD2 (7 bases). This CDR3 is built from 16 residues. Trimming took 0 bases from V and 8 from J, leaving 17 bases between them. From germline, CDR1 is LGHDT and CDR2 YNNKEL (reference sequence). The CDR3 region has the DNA TGTGCCAGCAGCCAAGACGGTGGGACGGGGGGCGATGAGCAGTTCTTC. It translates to CASSQDGGTGGDEQFF.

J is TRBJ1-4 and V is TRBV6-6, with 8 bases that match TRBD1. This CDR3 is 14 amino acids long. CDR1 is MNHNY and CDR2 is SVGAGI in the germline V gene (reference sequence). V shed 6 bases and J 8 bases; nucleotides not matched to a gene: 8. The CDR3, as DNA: TGTGCCAGCAGACCCGGGACAGGTGGGGAAAAACTGTTTTTT. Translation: CASRPGTGGEKLFF.

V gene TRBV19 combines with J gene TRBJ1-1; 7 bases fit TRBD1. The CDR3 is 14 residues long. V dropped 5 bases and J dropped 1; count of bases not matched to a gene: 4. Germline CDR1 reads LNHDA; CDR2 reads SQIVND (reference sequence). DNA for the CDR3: TGTGCCAGTAGTGCGGGACAGTGGAACACTGAAGCTTTCTTT. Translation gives CASSAGQWNTEAFF.

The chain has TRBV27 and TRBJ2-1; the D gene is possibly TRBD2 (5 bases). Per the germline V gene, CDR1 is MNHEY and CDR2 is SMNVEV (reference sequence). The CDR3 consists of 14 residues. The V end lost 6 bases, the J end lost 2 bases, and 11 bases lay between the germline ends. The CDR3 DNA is TGTGCCAGCAGATCTATCGGGGCCTACAATGAGCAGTTCTTC. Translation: CASRSIGAYNEQFF.

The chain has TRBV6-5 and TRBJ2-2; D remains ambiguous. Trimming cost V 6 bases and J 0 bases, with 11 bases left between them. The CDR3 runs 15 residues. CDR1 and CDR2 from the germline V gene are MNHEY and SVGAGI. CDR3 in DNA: TGTGCCAGCAGCTCCCTCCTGTCGAACACCGGGGAGCTGTTTTTT. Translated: CASSSLLSNTGELFF.

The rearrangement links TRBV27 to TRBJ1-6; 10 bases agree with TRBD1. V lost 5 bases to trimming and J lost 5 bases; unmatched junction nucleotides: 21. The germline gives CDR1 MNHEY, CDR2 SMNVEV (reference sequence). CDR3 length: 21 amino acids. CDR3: CASSPTSDRGRSRRDNSPLHF. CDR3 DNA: TGTGCCAGCAGTCCAACCTCAGACAGGGGGCGAAGTCGTCGGGATAATTCACCCCTCCACTTT.

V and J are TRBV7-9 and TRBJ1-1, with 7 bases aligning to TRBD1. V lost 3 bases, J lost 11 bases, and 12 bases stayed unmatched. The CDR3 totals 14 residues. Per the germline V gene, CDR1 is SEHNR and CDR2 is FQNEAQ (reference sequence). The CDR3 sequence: CASSLDGRGRGAFF. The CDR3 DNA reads TGTGCCAGCAGCTTGGATGGAAGGGGGCGCGGGGCTTTCTTT.

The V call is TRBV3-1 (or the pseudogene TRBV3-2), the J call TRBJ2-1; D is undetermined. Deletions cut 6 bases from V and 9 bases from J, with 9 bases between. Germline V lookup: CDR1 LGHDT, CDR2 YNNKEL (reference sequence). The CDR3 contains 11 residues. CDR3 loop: CASRSPFEQFF. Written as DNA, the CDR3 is TGTGCCAGCAGGTCCCCGTTTGAGCAGTTCTTC.

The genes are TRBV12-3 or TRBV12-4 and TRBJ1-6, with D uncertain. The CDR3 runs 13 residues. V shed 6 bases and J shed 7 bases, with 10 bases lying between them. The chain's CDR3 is CASSQTRNSPLHF. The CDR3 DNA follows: TGTGCCAGCAGCCAAACCCGGAATTCACCCCTCCACTTT.

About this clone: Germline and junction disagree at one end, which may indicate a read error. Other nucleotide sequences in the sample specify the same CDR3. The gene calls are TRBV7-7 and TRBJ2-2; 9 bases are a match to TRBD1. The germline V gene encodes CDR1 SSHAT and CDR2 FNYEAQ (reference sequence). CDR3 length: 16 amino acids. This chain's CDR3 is CASSSTGTGLTGELFF. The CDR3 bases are TGTGCTAGCAGCTCTACCGGGACAGGGCTCACCGGGGAGCTGTTTTTT.

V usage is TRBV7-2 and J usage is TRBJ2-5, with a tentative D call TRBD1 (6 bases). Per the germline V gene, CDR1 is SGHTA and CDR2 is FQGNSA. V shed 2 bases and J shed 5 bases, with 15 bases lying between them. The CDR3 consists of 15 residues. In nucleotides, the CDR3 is TGTGCCAGCAGCTTACTCGGGACACGCGTGGAGACCCAGTACTTC. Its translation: CASSLLGTRVETQYF.

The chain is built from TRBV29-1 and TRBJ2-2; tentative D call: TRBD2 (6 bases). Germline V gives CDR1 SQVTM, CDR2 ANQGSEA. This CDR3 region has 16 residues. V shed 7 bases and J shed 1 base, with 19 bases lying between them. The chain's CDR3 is CSAEGLNGRNTGELFF. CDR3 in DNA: TGCAGCGCAGAGGGCCTGAACGGGAGGAACACCGGGGAGCTGTTTTTT.

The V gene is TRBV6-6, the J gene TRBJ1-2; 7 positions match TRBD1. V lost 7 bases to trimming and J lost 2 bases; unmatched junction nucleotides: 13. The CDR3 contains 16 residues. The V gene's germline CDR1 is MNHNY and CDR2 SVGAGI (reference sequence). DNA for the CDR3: TGTGCCAGCAAACTATCCGGGACAGAGGCAAACTATGGCTACACCTTC. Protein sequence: CASKLSGTEANYGYTF.

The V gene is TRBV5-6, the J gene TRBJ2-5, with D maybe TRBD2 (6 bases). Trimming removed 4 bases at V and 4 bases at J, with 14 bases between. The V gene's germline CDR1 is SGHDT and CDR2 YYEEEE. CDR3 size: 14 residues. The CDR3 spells CASSPAGSPETQYF. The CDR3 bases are TGTGCCAGCAGCCCGGCGGGGTCCCCAGAGACCCAGTACTTC.

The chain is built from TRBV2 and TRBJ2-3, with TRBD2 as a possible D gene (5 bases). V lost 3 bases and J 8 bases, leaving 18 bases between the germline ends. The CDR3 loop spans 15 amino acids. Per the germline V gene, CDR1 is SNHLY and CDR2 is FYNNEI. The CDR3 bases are TGTGCCAGCAGTGACCCCGGCTCAAAGGCGGGTACGCAGTATTTT. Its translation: CASSDPGSKAGTQYF.

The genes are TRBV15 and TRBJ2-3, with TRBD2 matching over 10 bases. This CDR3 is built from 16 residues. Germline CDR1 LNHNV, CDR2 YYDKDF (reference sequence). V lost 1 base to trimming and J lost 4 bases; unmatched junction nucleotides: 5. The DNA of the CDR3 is TGTGCCACCAGCAGAGCCCCTAGCGGGAGCCCAGATACGCAGTATTTT. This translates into CATSRAPSGSPDTQYF. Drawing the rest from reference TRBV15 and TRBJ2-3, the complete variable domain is DAMVIQNPRYQVTQFGKPVTLSCSQTLNHNVMYWYQQKSSQAPKLLFHYYDKDFNNEADTPDNFQSRRPNTSFCFLDIRSPGLGDTAMYLCATSRAPSGSPDTQYFGPGTRLTVL.

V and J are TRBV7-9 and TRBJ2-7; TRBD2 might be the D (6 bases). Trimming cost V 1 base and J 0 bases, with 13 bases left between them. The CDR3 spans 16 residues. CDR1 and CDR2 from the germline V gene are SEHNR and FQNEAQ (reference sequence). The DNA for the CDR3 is TGTGCCAGCAGCTTAGGTTGGGGGGATAGCTCCTACGAGCAGTACTTC. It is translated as CASSLGWGDSSYEQYF.